This passage covers 7 T cell receptor beta chains from one sample sequenced in a study of Graves' ophthalmopathy and Graves' hyperthyroidism. Investigators amplified TCR beta CDR3 regions from RNA transcripts. First-round RT-PCR used HTBI primers; second-round multiplex PCR followed. TCRdb independently ran MiXCR on the multiplex PCR reads; one entry per CDR3 protein. Of fewer than 600,000 distinct CDR3 sequences listed, approximately 15% are singletons. The sample comprised blood. Receptors were obtained from a woman aged 25 to 39 with Graves' ophthalmopathy.

The V call is TRBV9, the J call TRBJ1-5, with D hard to call. Per germline, CDR1 SGDLS and CDR2 YYNGEE. V dropped 3 bases and J dropped 6 bases, with 22 bases sitting between them. The CDR3 is made up of 17 amino acids. The CDR3 spells CASSEGDTYFTPQPQHF. CDR3 nucleotides: TGTGCCAGCAGCGAGGGAGACACGTACTTCACCCCTCAGCCCCAGCATTTT.

This clonotype showed up many times. A much larger clone sits a single nucleotide away, making a read error possible. V usage is TRBV6-1 and J usage is TRBJ1-5, with no clear D. The CDR3 runs to 11 residues. The V gene's germline CDR1 is MNHNS and CDR2 SASEGT. The CDR3 here is CASMSNQSQHF. For the CDR3, the DNA is TGTGCCAGCATGAGCAATCAGTCCCAGCATTTT.

Worth noting for this clonotype: The conserved phenylalanine or tryptophan normally closing the CDR3 is absent here, so this likely arose from a read error. The chain links TRBV5-1 to TRBJ1-1, with a tentative D call TRBD1 (5 bases). Germline loops: CDR1 SGHRS, CDR2 YFSETQ. The CDR3 sequence is 13 residues long. DNA of the CDR3: TGCGCCAGCAGCCCCGGGGGTGAGACTGATGCTTTCCTT. Its protein product is CASSPGGETDAFL.

In this sample, this clonotype turned up many times. The chain links TRBV28 to TRBJ1-1, with no clear D. Germline values: CDR1 MDHEN, CDR2 SYDVKM. V gave up 8 bases and J gave up 8 bases, with 15 bases separating them. This CDR3 has 12 amino acids. Here the CDR3 DNA reads TGTGCCAGCGTCAATGTGGCACTAGAAGCTTTCTTT. Protein sequence: CASVNVALEAFF.

This clonotype was counted a few times. The chain uses TRBV6-1 and TRBJ1-1; TRBD1 aligns across 8 bases. The CDR3 has 13 amino acids. With V trimmed by 7 bases and J by 4 bases, 5 bases remained unmatched. Germline CDR1 is MNHNS and CDR2 is SASEGT. The DNA for the CDR3 is TGTGCCAGCACCCGCAGGGGGCCCACTGAAGCTTTCTTT. It codes for CASTRRGPTEAFF.

This clonotype appeared many times. The chain is built from TRBV27 and TRBJ2-7, with D maybe TRBD1 (6 bases). Per germline, CDR1 MNHEY and CDR2 SMNVEV (reference sequence). With 6 bases removed from V and 3 bases from J, the gap between germline ends came to 24 bases. This CDR3 has 17 residues. This chain's CDR3 is CASSEMASGTLSYEQYF. The CDR3 DNA reads TGTGCCAGCAGCGAAATGGCCTCGGGGACACTCAGCTACGAGCAGTACTTC.

This clonotype was counted only a few times. This chain links TRBV10-1 with TRBJ2-7; 7 nucleotides align to TRBD1. Germline assignment: CDR1 WNHNN and CDR2 SYGVQD (reference sequence). V gave up 2 bases and J gave up 1 base; unmatched junction bases: 8. This CDR3 has 16 amino acids. The CDR3: CASSERKGQPSYEQYF. The CDR3 nucleotides are TGCGCCAGCAGTGAGCGAAAGGGACAGCCGTCCTACGAGCAGTACTTC.